This TCR beta chain was captured by sequencing in a study of blood T cell repertoires in COVID-19. Background on the study: Sites across the United States, Italy and Spain contributed samples from acute and convalescent COVID-19. The cDNA or gDNA used as material had been derived from T cells, B-cell-depleted T cells, or PBMCs.

Source study methods: Estimation of nucleated cell counts was performed using reference gene primer amplification. Assay used: immunoSEQ multiplex PCR; TCRdb lists only in-frame clones, some missing. That table furnishes V, J and clone size, whereas the DNA furnished D and trimming. The sample comprises tens of thousands of clones, around 92% of which are singletons, and around 2.9% rests with the top ten. This CDR3 comprises 17 residues. Looked up from germline, CDR1 is SGHAT and CDR2 is FQNNGV. V lost 5 bases to trimming and J lost 2 bases, with 19 bases between them. Sample: peripheral blood. The J gene is TRBJ1-5, the V gene TRBV11-2, with a possible D match to TRBD1 (6 bases). The TCR comes from a middle-aged man with COVID-19, enrolled during active disease. The CDR3 DNA follows: TGTGCCAGCAGCCGGAGCCGATCAGGGGTAGGCAATCAGCCCCAGCATTTT. Its protein is CASSRSRSGVGNQPQHF. Variable domain in full (rest from reference TRBV11-2 and TRBJ1-5): EAGVAQSPRYKIIEKRQSVAFWCNPISGHATLYWYQQILGQGPKLLIQFQNNGVVDDSQLPKDRFSAERLKGVDSTLKIQPAKLEDSAVYLCASSRSRSGVGNQPQHFGDGTRLSIL.